A selection of T cell receptor beta chains follows, all from one sample in a study of T cell responses to AZD1222 COVID-19 vaccine. Sequencing was performed with immunoSEQ multiplex PCR; in TCRdb, only in-frame clones are kept and a portion is missing. The sample has more than 85,000 clones, almost 80% seen once; the top ten hold around 21%. Sequencing was performed on peripheral blood, taken on day 0 of AZD1222 vaccination. The receptors come from an adult in good health. The CDR3 runs from the conserved cysteine through the conserved F or W. Each record gives: V gene, J gene, clone size, D gene, CDR3 DNA, CDR3 protein. The D gene is left open where the match is weak. Size tells how often a clone was seen (once, few, many) or the class of an expanded clone, and some rows leave it out.

TRBV20-1	TRBJ2-7	-	-	TGCGGCCCTTCGGGTGGCTACGAGCAGTACTTC	CGPSGGYEQYF
TRBV10-2	TRBJ2-2	-	TRBD2	TGCGCCAGCAGTGTTAGGACTAGCGAAGGTACCGGGGAGCTGTTTTTT	CASSVRTSEGTGELFF
TRBV4-1	TRBJ2-1	-	-	TGCGCCAGCAGCCACCTCACAGGGTACCACAATGAGCAGTTCTTC	CASSHLTGYHNEQFF
TRBV24-1	TRBJ2-1	-	-	TGTGCCACCAGTGGGGGGTACTCCTACAATGAGCAGTTCTTC	CATSGGYSYNEQFF
TRBV27	TRBJ1-1	-	-	TGTGCCAGCAGTGGCAGTGAGCGGGTACTTTTTGGCGCGGTCCACACTGAAGCTTTCTTT	CASSGSERVLFGAVHTEAFF
TRBV12-5	TRBJ1-5	-	-	TGTGCTAGTGCCCAACAGGGCGGTCAGCCCCAGCATTTT	CASAQQGGQPQHF
TRBV19	TRBJ1-5	-	-	TGTGCCAGCGGGGGAGGGGCCAATCAGCCCCAGCATTTT	CASGGGANQPQHF
TRBV18	TRBJ1-5	-	-	TGTGCCAGCTCACCGGGGATCAATCAGCCCCAGCATTTT	CASSPGINQPQHF
TRBV5-1	TRBJ2-1	-	TRBD2	TGCGCCAGCAGCTTGGAACCGGGACTAGCACGGGAGCAGTTCTTC	CASSLEPGLAREQFF
TRBV19	TRBJ2-1	-	-	TGTGCCAGTAGTGGCGGCAGGGGATACTACAATGAGCAGTTCTTC	CASSGGRGYYNEQFF
TRBV7-9	TRBJ2-3	-	-	TGTGCCAGCAGCCCTTTGGGCGGGGCTCCTTTAACGGATACGCAGTATTTT	CASSPLGGAPLTDTQYF
TRBV6-5	TRBJ2-3	-	-	TGTGCCAGCAGTTACTCGGGCAGAACCCTCACTCATACGCAGTATTTT	CASSYSGRTLTHTQYF
TRBV10-2	TRBJ1-4	-	-	TGCGCCAGCAGTGAAGGAGGGGCGTATGAAAAACTGTTTTTT	CASSEGGAYEKLFF
TRBV6-1	TRBJ1-1	-	-	TGTGCCAGCAGTGAAAGTCAAGGGTATCTCATGAGGAACACTGAAGCTTTCTTT	CASSESQGYLMRNTEAFF
TRBV19	TRBJ2-1	once	TRBD2	TGTGCCAGTACCGAGACTCTATCCGGGACTAGATACAATGAGCAGTTCTTC	CASTETLSGTRYNEQFF
TRBV7-6	TRBJ2-1	few	TRBD2	TGTGCCAGCAGCTTGGGGACTAGCGGGAGTAGTGGGGTTTGGTACAATGAGCAGTTCTTC	CASSLGTSGSSGVWYNEQFF
TRBV20-1	TRBJ1-1	-	-	TGCAGTGCTAGCACAAATACTGAAGCTTTCTTT	CSASTNTEAFF
TRBV9	TRBJ2-3	-	-	TGTGCCAGCAGCGTAGTAGCGACAGATACGCAGTATTTT	CASSVVATDTQYF
TRBV6-5	TRBJ2-7	-	-	TGTGCCAGCGGTAACGGGTTGAGCTCCTACGAGCAGTACTTC	CASGNGLSSYEQYF
TRBV3-1/TRBV3-2	TRBJ1-5	-	-	TGTGCCAGCAGCCCGCTCCAGAGTTGCCAAGGCAGTCAGCCCCAGCATTTT	CASSPLQSCQGSQPQHF
TRBV28	TRBJ1-4	-	TRBD1	TGTGCCAGCAGTCCGCCAGGGGGCGGGAATGAAAAACTGTTTTTT	CASSPPGGGNEKLFF
TRBV7-9	TRBJ1-2	-	TRBD1	TGTGCCAGCAGCTCCTTGTTTCAGGGGGCTGACGGCTACACCTTC	CASSSLFQGADGYTF
TRBV5-6	TRBJ2-1	once	-	TGTGCCAGCAGCTTAGGATCGACGTCCTACAATGAGCAGTTCTTC	CASSLGSTSYNEQFF
TRBV7-9	TRBJ1-3	few	-	TGTGCCAGCAGCCCGGACGGAGTCTCTGGAAACACCATATATTTT	CASSPDGVSGNTIYF
TRBV5-6	TRBJ1-1	once	-	TGTGCCAGCAGCTTAAAAGGGGTCACTGAAGCTTTCTTT	CASSLKGVTEAFF
TRBV7-8	TRBJ2-7	-	TRBD1	TGTGCCAGCACCGAATCCGGCGACAGGGGGCCGGGTGAGCAGTACTTC	CASTESGDRGPGEQYF
TRBV7-9	TRBJ1-2	-	-	TGTGCCAGCAGCTTAATCTCGAGGGCGCTTGGCTACACCTTC	CASSLISRALGYTF